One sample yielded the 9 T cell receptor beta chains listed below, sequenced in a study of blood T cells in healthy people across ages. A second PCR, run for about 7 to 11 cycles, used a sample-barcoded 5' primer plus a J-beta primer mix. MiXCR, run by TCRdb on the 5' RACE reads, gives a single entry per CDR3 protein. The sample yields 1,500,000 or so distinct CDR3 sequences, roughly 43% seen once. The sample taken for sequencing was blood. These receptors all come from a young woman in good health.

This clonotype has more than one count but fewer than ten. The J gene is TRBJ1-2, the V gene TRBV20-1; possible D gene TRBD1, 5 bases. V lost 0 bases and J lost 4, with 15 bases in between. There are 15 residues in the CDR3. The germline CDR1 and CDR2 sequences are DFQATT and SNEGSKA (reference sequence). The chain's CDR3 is CSARDAVNRLYGYTF. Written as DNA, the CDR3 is TGCAGTGCTAGAGATGCAGTCAACAGGCTCTATGGCTACACCTTC.

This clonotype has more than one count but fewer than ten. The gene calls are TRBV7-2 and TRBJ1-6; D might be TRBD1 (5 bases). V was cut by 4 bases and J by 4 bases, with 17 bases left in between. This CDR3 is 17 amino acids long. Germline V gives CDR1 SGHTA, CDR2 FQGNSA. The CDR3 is CASSSGTRNNYNSPLHF. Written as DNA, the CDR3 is TGTGCCAGCAGCTCCGGGACCCGCAATAATTATAATTCACCCCTCCACTTT.

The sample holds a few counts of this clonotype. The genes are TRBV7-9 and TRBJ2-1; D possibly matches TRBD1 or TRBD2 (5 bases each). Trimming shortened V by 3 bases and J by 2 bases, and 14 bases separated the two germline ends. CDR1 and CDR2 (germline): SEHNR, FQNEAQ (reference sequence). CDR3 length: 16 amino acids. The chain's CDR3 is CASSLPRDAPYNEQFF. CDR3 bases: TGTGCCAGCAGCTTGCCCCGGGACGCCCCCTACAATGAGCAGTTCTTC. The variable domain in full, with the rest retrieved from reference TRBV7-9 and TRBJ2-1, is DTGVSQNPRHKITKRGQNVTFRCDPISEHNRLYWYRQTLGQGPEFLTYFQNEAQLEKSRLLSDRFSAERPKGSFSTLEIQRTEQGDSAMYLCASSLPRDAPYNEQFFGPGTRLTVL.

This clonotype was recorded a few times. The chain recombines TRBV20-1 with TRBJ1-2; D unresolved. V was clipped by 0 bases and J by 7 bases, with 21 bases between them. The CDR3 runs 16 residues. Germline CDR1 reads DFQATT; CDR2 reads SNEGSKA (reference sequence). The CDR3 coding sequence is TGCAGTGCTAGAGATCCGGAGACTCTTGTGTCGGGTGGCTACACCTTC. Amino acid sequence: CSARDPETLVSGGYTF.

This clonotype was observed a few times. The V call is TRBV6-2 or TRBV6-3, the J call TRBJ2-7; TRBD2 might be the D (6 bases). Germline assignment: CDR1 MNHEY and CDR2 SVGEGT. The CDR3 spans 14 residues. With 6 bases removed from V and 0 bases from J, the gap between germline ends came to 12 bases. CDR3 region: CASRMLASSYEQYF. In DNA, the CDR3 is TGTGCCAGCAGAATGCTAGCGTCCTCCTACGAGCAGTACTTC.

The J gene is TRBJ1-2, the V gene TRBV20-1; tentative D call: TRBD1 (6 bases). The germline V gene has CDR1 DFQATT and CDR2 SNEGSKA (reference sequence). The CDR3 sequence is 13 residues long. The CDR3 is CGPEGGSNYGYTF. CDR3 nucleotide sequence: TGCGGTCCCGAAGGGGGGTCTAACTATGGCTACACCTTC.

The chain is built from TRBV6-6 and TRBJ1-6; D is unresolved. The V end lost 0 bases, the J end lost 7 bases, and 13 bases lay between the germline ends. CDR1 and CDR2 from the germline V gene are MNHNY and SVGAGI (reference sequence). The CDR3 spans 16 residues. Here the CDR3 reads CASSYSKMTENSPLHF. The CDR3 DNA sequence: TGTGCCAGCAGTTACTCGAAAATGACCGAGAATTCACCCCTCCACTTT.

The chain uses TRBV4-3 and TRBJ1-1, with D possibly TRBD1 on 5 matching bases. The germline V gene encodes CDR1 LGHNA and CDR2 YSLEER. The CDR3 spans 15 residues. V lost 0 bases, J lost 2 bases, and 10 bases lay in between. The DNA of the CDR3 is TGCGCCAGCAGCCAAGATGGGGGGGGAAACACTGAAGCTTTCTTT. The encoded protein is CASSQDGGGNTEAFF.

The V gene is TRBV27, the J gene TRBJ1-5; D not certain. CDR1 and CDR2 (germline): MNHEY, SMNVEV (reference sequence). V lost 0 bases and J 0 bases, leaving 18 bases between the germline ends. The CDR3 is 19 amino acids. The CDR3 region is CASSLSGWTSAYSNQPQHF. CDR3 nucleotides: TGTGCCAGCAGTTTATCTGGCTGGACCTCGGCCTATAGCAATCAGCCCCAGCATTTT.